One sample yielded the 12 T cell receptor beta chains listed below, sequenced in a study of T cell changes during pregnancy in multiple sclerosis. Using immunoSEQ multiplex PCR, the repertoire was profiled, and TCRdb retains in-frame clones only, with some absent. Seen here are under 70,000 clones, about nine tenths observed once, and the top ten hold over 1%. The material was peripheral blood, obtained after pregnancy. These receptors came from a female donor in good health, enrolled as a control in a pregnancy study.

This chain uses TRBV7-7 with TRBJ2-5, with a weak D call TRBD2 (6 bases). The V end was cut by 1 base, the J end by 1 base, with 13 bases between. CDR3 length equals 16 residues. Germline CDR1 reads SSHAT; CDR2 reads FNYEAQ (reference sequence). The CDR3 region has the DNA TGTGCCAGCAGCTTAGGGAGGGTTATCCGCCAAGAGACCCAGTACTTC. Its translation is CASSLGRVIRQETQYF.

The chain couples TRBV18 to TRBJ1-2; D gene unclear. Germline V lookup: CDR1 KGHSH, CDR2 LQKENI. CDR3 length: 13 residues. The V end was cut by 2 bases, the J end by 2 bases, with 6 bases between. This CDR3 is CASSPSENYGYTF. In nucleotides, the CDR3 is TGTGCCAGCTCACCATCGGAGAACTATGGCTACACCTTC. Variable domain in full (rest from reference TRBV18 and TRBJ1-2): NAGVMQNPRHLVRRRGQEARLRCSPMKGHSHVYWYRQLPEEGLKFMVYLQKENIIDESGMPKERFSAEFPKEGPSILRIQQVVRGDSAAYFCASSPSENYGYTFGSGTRLTVV.

This chain links TRBV11-2 with TRBJ2-5; 7 nucleotides match TRBD1. V was clipped by 4 bases and J by 0 bases; unmatched bases: 2. Germline V gene lookup returns CDR1 SGHAT and CDR2 FQNNGV. The CDR3 is 14 residues long. The CDR3 loop reads CASSWGQYQETQYF. The DNA of the CDR3 is TGTGCCAGCAGCTGGGGACAGTACCAAGAGACCCAGTACTTC.

This chain joins TRBV30 and TRBJ1-6; D is uncertain. This CDR3 region has 15 residues. Trimming shortened V by 5 bases and J by 4 bases, and 15 bases separated the two germline ends. Germline assignment: CDR1 GTSNPN and CDR2 SVGIG (reference sequence). The CDR3 loop reads CAWGLAGPYNSPLHF. The CDR3 DNA is TGTGCCTGGGGCTTGGCAGGTCCTTATAATTCACCCCTCCACTTT.

V and J are TRBV6-1 and TRBJ1-1; 7 bases are shared with TRBD1. The CDR3 has 13 amino acids. CDR1 and CDR2 (germline): MNHNS, SASEGT. J gave up 7 bases and V 4 bases, and 6 bases lay outside the gene matches. The CDR3 loop is CASSGDSGNEAFF. The CDR3 nucleotides are TGTGCCAGCAGTGGGGACAGTGGGAATGAAGCTTTCTTT.

The V call is TRBV18, the J call TRBJ1-2; tentatively, D is TRBD1 (5 bases). This CDR3 comprises 15 residues. The V gene's germline CDR1 is KGHSH and CDR2 LQKENI. V was trimmed by 3 bases and J by 3 bases, leaving 14 bases between them. The CDR3 nucleotides read TGTGCCAGCTCACCTGGGGTACCGACAGACTATGGCTACACCTTC. This codes for CASSPGVPTDYGYTF.

This chain links TRBV9 with TRBJ1-2; TRBD1 matches 7 bases. V lost 4 bases and J lost 7; bases outside the gene matches: 7. Germline lookup yields CDR1 SGDLS and CDR2 YYNGEE. The CDR3 length is 13 residues. The CDR3 DNA reads as TGTGCCAGCAGCCCCCGGACAGGTGGTGGCTACACCTTC. As protein: CASSPRTGGGYTF.

This chain connects TRBV5-1 to TRBJ1-1; maybe TRBD1 (5 bases). This CDR3 has 11 residues. Germline V gene lookup returns CDR1 SGHRS and CDR2 YFSETQ. V lost 8 bases and J lost 5, with 10 bases in between. The CDR3 here is CASQGGTEAFF. The CDR3 DNA is TGCGCCAGTCAGGGTGGGACTGAAGCTTTCTTT.

The chain employs TRBV5-6 and TRBJ1-4; D gene unclear. Trimming left V 0 bases short and J 8 bases short, with 11 bases between. The germline V gene has CDR1 SGHDT and CDR2 YYEEEE. CDR3 size: 14 residues. The CDR3 DNA is TGTGCCAGCAGCTTGGGAGGGCGTGGGGAAAAACTGTTTTTT. Protein sequence: CASSLGGRGEKLFF.

V is TRBV27 and J is TRBJ2-7; 7 bases are shared with TRBD1. CDR3 length: 15 amino acids. Germline CDR1 and CDR2: MNHEY and SMNVEV (reference sequence). The J segment lost 5 bases and the V segment lost 6 bases, leaving 13 bases of the junction unmatched. CDR3 in DNA: TGTGCCAGCAGACTAATCGGTACAGGGGAGAACGAGCAGTACTTC. It specifies CASRLIGTGENEQYF.

The rearrangement links TRBV5-6 to TRBJ2-3; 9 nucleotides line up with TRBD1. The V segment lost 0 bases and the J segment 3 bases; nucleotides outside the gene matches: 5. This CDR3 has 16 residues. The germline CDR1 and CDR2 sequences are SGHDT and YYEEEE. The CDR3 is CASSLVSGQGTDTQYF. The DNA of the CDR3 is TGTGCCAGCAGCTTGGTGTCGGGACAGGGTACAGATACGCAGTATTTT.

The chain couples TRBV2 to TRBJ1-1; 10 nucleotides align to TRBD1. Per the germline V gene, CDR1 is SNHLY and CDR2 is FYNNEI. V dropped 6 bases and J dropped 1; count of bases not matched to a gene: 14. The CDR3 extends over 18 amino acids. The CDR3 loop is CASSSKPPGTGENTEAFF. The CDR3 DNA reads TGTGCCAGCAGCTCGAAACCACCTGGGACAGGGGAGAACACTGAAGCTTTCTTT.